The clone carrying this TCR beta chain appeared a single time. These data come from a study of blood T cell repertoires in COVID-19. Only in-frame clones appear in the TCRdb table, and some are missing; sequencing was by immunoSEQ multiplex PCR. The table has some 100,000 clones, roughly 83% seen once. The CDR3 consists of 14 residues. Trimming cost V 4 bases and J 0 bases; bases outside gene matches: 3. The material sequenced was peripheral blood. This TCR came from a woman aged 55-75 years with acute or convalescent COVID-19. The chain carries TRBV5-3 and TRBJ1-2, with 7 bases lining up with TRBD1. TRBV5-3 has ORF status, its function being uncertain. This chain's CDR3 is CARSPRGSNYGYTF. DNA of the CDR3: TGTGCCAGAAGCCCCAGGGGGTCTAACTATGGCTACACCTTC.